This entry describes one TCR beta chain. Its antigen is unidentified. This record comes from a study of blood T cells in healthy people across ages. General study points: Naive and antigen-experienced cells could not be conclusively compared, given unsorted PBMCs. Comparison with aged donors showed that long-lived donors had more naive CD4+ cells and higher diversity.

The second PCR ran about 6 to 12 cycles with a sample-barcoded 5' primer and J-beta primers. TCRdb independently ran MiXCR on the 5' RACE reads; one entry per CDR3 protein. Among fewer than 900,000 distinct CDR3 sequences listed, about 40% were seen once. V lost 4 bases and J lost 7, with 8 bases in between. This CDR3 has 12 amino acids. The chain has TRBV12-3 or TRBV12-4 and TRBJ2-1; the D is unclear. This TCR was sampled from an older woman in good health. The sequenced material came from blood. The CDR3 spells CASSSVTNEQFF. The CDR3 DNA reads TGTGCCAGCAGTTCCGTCACGAATGAGCAGTTCTTC.